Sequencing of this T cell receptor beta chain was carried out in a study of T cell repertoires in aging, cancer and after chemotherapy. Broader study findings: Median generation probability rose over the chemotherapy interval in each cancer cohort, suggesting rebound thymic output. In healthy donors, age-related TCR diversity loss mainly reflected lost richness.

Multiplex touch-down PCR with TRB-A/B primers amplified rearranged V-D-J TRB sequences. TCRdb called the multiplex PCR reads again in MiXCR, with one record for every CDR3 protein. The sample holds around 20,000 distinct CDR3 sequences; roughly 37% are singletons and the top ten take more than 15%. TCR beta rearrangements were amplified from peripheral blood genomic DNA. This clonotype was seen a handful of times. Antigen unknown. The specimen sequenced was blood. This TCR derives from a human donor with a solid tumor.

The CDR3 here is CASSLGPWEQYF. The DNA of the CDR3 is TGTGCCAGCAGTTTGGGGCCCTGGGAGCAGTACTTC. The gene calls are TRBV6-5 and TRBJ2-7, with D maybe TRBD1 (5 bases). V was trimmed by 4 bases and J by 7 bases, leaving 11 bases between them. In germline, CDR1 is MNHEY, CDR2 SVGAGI. The CDR3 is 12 residues long.